This TCR beta chain was recorded in a study of blood T cell repertoires in COVID-19. For the study at large: COVID-19 samples collected from the United States, Italy and Spain covered acute and convalescent phases. From T cells, B-cell-depleted T cells, or PBMCs came the material, which was cDNA or gDNA.

In the original analysis: Amplification of reference gene primers was used by the study to estimate nucleated cell counts. Libraries were prepared by immunoSEQ multiplex PCR; TCRdb keeps only in-frame clonotypes and omits some of them. V, J and clone size are taken as reported in that table, and D and trimming were inferred from the DNA itself. Seen here are 30,000 to 40,000 clones, 85% observed once, and the top ten hold 17%. V lost 1 base, J lost 2 bases, and 9 bases stayed unmatched. This CDR3 has 19 amino acids. Per the germline V gene, CDR1 is LNHDA and CDR2 is SQIVND (reference sequence). This chain joins TRBV19 and TRBJ1-5; 12 bases align to TRBD1. The source of this sequence is a woman aged 55-70 years with active COVID-19. The sample taken for sequencing was peripheral blood. In DNA, the CDR3 is TGTGCCAGTAGTATAGGTCCGGGACAGGGGGCAAGGGGCAATCAGCCCCAGCATTTT. Translation gives CASSIGPGQGARGNQPQHF.